Sequencing of this TCR beta chain was carried out in a study of blood T cell repertoires in COVID-19. Study-wide context: Italy, Spain and the United States were the sources of the convalescent and acute COVID-19 samples.

The data were produced by immunoSEQ multiplex PCR, yet TCRdb's version contains in-frame clones alone and is incomplete. Among 25,000 to 30,000 clones listed, over 75% were seen once. Sequences were obtained from peripheral blood. This receptor was obtained from a man aged 60-69 years with acute or convalescent COVID-19.

The CDR3 region is CASSQDQAGLDYGYTF. DNA of the CDR3: TGTGCCAGCAGCCAAGATCAGGCAGGGTTGGACTATGGCTACACCTTC. This chain connects TRBV4-2 to TRBJ1-2, with TRBD1 as a possible D gene (5 bases). This CDR3 spans 16 amino acids. Per germline, CDR1 LGHNA and CDR2 YNFKEQ. Trimming took 0 bases from V and 3 from J, leaving 14 bases between them.